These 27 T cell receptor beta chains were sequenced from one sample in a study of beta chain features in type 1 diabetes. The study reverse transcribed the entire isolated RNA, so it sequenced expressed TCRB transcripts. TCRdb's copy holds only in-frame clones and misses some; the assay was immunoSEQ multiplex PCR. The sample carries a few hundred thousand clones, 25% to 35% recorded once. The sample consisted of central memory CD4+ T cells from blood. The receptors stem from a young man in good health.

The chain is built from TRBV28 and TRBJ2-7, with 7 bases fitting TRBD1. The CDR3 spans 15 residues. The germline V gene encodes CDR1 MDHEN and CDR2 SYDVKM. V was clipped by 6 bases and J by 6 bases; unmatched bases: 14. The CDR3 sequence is CASSRTGGQSREQYF. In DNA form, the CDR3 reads TGTGCCAGCAGCCGCACTGGGGGACAGTCACGCGAGCAGTACTTC.

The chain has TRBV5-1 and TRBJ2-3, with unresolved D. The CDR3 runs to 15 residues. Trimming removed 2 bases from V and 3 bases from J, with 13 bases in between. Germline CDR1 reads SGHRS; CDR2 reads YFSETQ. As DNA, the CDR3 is TGCGCCAGCAGCTTTCAGGACGCTCGGACAGATACGCAGTATTTT. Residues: CASSFQDARTDTQYF. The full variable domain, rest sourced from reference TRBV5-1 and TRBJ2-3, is KAGVTQTPRYLIKTRGQQVTLSCSPISGHRSVSWYQQTPGQGLQFLFEYFSETQRNKGNFPGRFSGRQFSNSRSEMNVSTLELGDSALYLCASSFQDARTDTQYFGPGTRLTVL.

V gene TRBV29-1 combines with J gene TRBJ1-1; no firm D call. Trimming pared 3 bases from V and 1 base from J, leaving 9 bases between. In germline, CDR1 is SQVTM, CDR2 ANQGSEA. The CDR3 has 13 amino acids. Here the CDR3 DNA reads TGCAGCGTTGATCCGATGGCGAACACTGAAGCTTTCTTT. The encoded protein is CSVDPMANTEAFF.

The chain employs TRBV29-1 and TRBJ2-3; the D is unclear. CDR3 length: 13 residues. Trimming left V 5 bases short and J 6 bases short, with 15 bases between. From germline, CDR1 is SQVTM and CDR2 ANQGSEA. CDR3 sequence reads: CSVYVPSEDTQYF. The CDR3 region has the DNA TGCAGCGTTTATGTCCCATCGGAGGATACGCAGTATTTT.

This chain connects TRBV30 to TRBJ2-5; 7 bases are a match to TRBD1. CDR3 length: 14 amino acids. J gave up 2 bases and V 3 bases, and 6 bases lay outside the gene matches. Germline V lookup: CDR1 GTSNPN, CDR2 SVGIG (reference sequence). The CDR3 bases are TGTGCCTGGAGACCCGGGACAGTACAAGAGACCCAGTACTTC. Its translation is CAWRPGTVQETQYF.

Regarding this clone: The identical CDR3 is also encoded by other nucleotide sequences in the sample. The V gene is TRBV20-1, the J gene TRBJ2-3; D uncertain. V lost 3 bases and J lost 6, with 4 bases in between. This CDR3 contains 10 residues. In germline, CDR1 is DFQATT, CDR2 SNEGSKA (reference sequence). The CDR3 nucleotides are TGCAGTGCTAGGGCGGATACGCAGTATTTT. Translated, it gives CSARADTQYF.

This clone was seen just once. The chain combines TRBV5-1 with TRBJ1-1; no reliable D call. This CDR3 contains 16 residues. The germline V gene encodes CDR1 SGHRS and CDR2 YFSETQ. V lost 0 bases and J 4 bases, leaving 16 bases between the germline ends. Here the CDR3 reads CASSLDRGIGGTEAFF. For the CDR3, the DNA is TGCGCCAGCAGCTTGGACCGGGGAATCGGAGGCACTGAAGCTTTCTTT.

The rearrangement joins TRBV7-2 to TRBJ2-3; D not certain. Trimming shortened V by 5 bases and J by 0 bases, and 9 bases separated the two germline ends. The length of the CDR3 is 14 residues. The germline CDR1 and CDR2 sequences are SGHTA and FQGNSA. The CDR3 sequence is CASSRQVSTDTQYF. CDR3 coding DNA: TGTGCCAGCAGCCGCCAGGTTAGCACAGATACGCAGTATTTT.

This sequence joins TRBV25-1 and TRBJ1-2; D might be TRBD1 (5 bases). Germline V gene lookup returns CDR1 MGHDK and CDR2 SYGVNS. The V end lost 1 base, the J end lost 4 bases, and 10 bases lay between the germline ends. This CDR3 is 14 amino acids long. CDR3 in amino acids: CASSESRQSYGYTF. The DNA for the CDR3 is TGTGCCAGCAGTGAATCCAGACAGTCCTATGGCTACACCTTC.

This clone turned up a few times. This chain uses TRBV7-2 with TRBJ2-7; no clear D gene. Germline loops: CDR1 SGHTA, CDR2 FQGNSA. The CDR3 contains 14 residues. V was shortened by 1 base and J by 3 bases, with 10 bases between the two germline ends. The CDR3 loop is CASSLGVLFYEQYF. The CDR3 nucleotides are TGTGCCAGCAGCTTAGGGGTCCTATTCTACGAGCAGTACTTC.

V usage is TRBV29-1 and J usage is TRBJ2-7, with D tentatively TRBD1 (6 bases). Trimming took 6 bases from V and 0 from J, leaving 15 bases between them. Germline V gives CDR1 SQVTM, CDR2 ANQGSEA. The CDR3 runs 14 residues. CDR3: CSVLTRGSSYEQYF. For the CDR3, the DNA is TGCAGCGTCCTGACCAGGGGTAGCTCCTACGAGCAGTACTTC.

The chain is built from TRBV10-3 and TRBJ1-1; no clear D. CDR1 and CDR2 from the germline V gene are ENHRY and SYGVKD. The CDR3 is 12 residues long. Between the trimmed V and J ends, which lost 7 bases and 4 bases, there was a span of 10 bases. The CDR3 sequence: CAINTGSTEAFF. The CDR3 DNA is TGTGCCATCAATACTGGAAGCACTGAAGCTTTCTTT.

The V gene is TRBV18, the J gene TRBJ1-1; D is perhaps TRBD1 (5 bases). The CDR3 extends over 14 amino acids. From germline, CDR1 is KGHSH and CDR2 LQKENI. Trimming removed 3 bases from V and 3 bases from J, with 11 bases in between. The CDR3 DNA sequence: TGTGCCAGCTCACCCCGGACGGGGGACACTGAAGCTTTCTTT. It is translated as CASSPRTGDTEAFF.

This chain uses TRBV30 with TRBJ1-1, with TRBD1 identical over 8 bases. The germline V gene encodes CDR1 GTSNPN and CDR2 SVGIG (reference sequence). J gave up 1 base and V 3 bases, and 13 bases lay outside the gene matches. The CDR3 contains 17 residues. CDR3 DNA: TGTGCCTGGAGCTCCCTAGACAGGGGACAAACGAACACTGAAGCTTTCTTT. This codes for CAWSSLDRGQTNTEAFF.

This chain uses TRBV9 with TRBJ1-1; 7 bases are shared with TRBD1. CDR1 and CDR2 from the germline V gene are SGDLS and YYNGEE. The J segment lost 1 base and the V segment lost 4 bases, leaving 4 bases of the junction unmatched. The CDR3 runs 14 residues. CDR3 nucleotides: TGTGCCAGCAGCCCGCGACAGGGGAACACTGAAGCTTTCTTT. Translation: CASSPRQGNTEAFF.

The CDR3 bases are TGTGCTAGTGGAGTGAACATTCAGTACTTC. Protein product: CASGVNIQYF. This chain links TRBV12-5 with TRBJ2-4; D is uncertain. V lost 6 bases and J 7 bases, leaving 4 bases between the germline ends. The CDR3 loop spans 10 amino acids. Germline V gene sequence: CDR1 LGHNT, CDR2 FRNRAP.

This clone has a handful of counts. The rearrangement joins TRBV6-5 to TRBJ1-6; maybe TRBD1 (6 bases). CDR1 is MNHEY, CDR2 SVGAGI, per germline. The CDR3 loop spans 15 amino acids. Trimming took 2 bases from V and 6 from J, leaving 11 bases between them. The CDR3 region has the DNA TGTGCCAGCAGTTACGGACGGGACACTAATTCACCCCTCCACTTT. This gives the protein CASSYGRDTNSPLHF.

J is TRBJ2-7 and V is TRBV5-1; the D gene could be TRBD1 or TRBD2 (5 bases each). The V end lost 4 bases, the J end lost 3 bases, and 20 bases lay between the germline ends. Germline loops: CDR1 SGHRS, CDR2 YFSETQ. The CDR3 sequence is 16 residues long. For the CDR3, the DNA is TGCGCCAGCAGCACGGACGGGACCCACGGCGGCTACGAGCAGTACTTC. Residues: CASSTDGTHGGYEQYF.

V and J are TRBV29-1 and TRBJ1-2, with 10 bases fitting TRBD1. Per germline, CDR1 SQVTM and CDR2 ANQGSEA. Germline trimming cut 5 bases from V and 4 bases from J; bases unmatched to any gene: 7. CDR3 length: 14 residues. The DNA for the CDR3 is TGCAGCGTTACCGGGACAGGGGACCGCTATGGCTACACCTTC. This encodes CSVTGTGDRYGYTF.

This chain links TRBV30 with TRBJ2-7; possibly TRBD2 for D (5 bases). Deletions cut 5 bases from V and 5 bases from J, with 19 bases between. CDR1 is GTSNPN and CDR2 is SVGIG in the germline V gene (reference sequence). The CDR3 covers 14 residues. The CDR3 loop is CAWSVNLSRDEQYF. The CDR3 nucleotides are TGTGCCTGGTCCGTTAACCTATCGAGGGACGAGCAGTACTTC.

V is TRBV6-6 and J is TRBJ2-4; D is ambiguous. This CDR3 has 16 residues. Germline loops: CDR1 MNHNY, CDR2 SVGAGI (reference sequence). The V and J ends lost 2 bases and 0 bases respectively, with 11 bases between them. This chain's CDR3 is CASSYPPSLAKNIQYF. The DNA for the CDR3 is TGTGCCAGCAGTTACCCGCCCAGTCTAGCCAAAAACATTCAGTACTTC.

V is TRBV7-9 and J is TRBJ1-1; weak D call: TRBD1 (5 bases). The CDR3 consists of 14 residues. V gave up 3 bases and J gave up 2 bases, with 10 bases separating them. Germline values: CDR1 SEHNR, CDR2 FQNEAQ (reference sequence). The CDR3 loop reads CASSFNTGNTEAFF. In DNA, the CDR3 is TGTGCCAGCAGCTTCAATACAGGCAACACTGAAGCTTTCTTT.

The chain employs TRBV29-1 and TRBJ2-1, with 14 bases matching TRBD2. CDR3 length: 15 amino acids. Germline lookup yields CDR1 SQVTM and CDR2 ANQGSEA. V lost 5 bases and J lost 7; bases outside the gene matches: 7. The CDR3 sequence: CSVRAGLAGVNEQFF. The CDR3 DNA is TGCAGCGTTCGGGCGGGACTAGCGGGAGTTAATGAGCAGTTCTTC.

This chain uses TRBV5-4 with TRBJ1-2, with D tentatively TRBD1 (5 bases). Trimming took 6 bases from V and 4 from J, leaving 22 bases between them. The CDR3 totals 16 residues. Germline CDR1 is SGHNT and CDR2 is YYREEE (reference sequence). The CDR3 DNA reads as TGTGCCAGCACCCTAGCTGCGGGCGGGGGTGGCTATGGCTACACCTTC. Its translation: CASTLAAGGGGYGYTF.

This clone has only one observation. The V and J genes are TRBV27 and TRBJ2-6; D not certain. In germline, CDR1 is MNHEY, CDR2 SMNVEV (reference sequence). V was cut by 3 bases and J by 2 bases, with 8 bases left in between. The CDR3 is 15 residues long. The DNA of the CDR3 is TGTGCCAGCAGTTTGAGCAGAGCTGGGGCCAACGTCCTGACTTTC. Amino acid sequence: CASSLSRAGANVLTF.

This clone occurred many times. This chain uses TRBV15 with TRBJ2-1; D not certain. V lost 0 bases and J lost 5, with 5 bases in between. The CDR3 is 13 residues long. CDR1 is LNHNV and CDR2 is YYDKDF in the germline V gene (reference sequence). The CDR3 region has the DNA TGTGCCACCAGCAGAGATGGTGACAATGAGCAGTTCTTC. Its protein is CATSRDGDNEQFF.

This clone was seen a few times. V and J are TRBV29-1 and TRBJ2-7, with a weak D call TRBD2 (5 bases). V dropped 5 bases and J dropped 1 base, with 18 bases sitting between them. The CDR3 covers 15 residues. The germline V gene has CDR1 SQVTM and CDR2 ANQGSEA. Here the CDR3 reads CSVTRESGTSYEQYF. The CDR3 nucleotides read TGCAGCGTTACCCGGGAAAGCGGAACATCCTACGAGCAGTACTTC.